The 25 T cell receptor beta chains given below trace back to one sample, sequenced in a study of shared clonotypes between healthy human individuals. Using immunoSEQ multiplex PCR, the repertoire was profiled, and TCRdb retains in-frame clones only, with some absent. The data contain approximately 500,000 clones, approximately 95% of them seen just once; the ten biggest clones take up about 0.064%. The sequencing input was naive CD4+ T cells sorted from blood. As for subset: CD45RA+ positively selected. The receptors were gathered from a woman younger than 45 in good health.

The chain recombines TRBV6-6 with TRBJ2-7, with 7 bases identical to TRBD2. This CDR3 has 15 amino acids. V lost 1 base, J lost 1 base, and 4 bases stayed unmatched. CDR1 is MNHNY, CDR2 SVGAGI, per germline (reference sequence). CDR3 DNA: TGTGCCAGCAGTTACTTGGCTAGCGGATCCTACGAGCAGTACTTC. Its protein product is CASSYLASGSYEQYF.

The gene calls are TRBV11-2 and TRBJ2-1; weak D call: TRBD2 (6 bases). Looked up from germline, CDR1 is SGHAT and CDR2 is FQNNGV. The ends were cut back, 1 base at V and 3 bases at J, with 16 bases in the middle. This CDR3 has 17 amino acids. This chain's CDR3 is CASSLVSGGTFYNEQFF. The CDR3 bases are TGTGCCAGCAGCTTAGTATCGGGCGGGACTTTCTACAATGAGCAGTTCTTC.

This chain joins TRBV11-3 and TRBJ2-1; weak D call: TRBD1 (6 bases). Germline V gene data show CDR1 as SGHNT and CDR2 as YENEEA. The CDR3 spans 15 residues. V was shortened by 0 bases and J by 4 bases, with 10 bases between the two germline ends. The CDR3 DNA is TGTGCCAGCAGCTTAGATCTAGGACAGTACAATGAGCAGTTCTTC. This encodes CASSLDLGQYNEQFF. The full variable domain, its missing parts supplied by reference TRBV11-3 and TRBJ2-1, is EAGVVQSPRYKIIEKKQPVAFWCNPISGHNTLYWYLQNLGQGPELLIRYENEEAVDDSQLPKDRFSAERLKGVDSTLKIQPAELGDSAVYLCASSLDLGQYNEQFFGPGTRLTVL.

This clone was recorded only once. The chain couples TRBV11-3 to TRBJ2-7; TRBD1 aligns across 10 bases. Per germline, CDR1 SGHNT and CDR2 YENEEA. V shed 5 bases and J 2 bases; nucleotides not matched to a gene: 6. The CDR3 loop spans 15 amino acids. In DNA form, the CDR3 reads TGTGCCAGCAGCCGACCCGGGACAGGGGCCTACGAGCAGTACTTC. Its translation is CASSRPGTGAYEQYF.

The V gene is TRBV30, the J gene TRBJ1-4, with D uncertain. The germline gives CDR1 GTSNPN, CDR2 SVGIG (reference sequence). The CDR3 sequence is 14 residues long. Trimming removed 1 base at V and 8 bases at J, with 14 bases between. This CDR3 is CAWSGGVGREKLFF. The DNA for the CDR3 is TGTGCCTGGAGTGGTGGGGTGGGTAGAGAAAAACTGTTTTTT.

This clone was picked up one time. This chain links TRBV28 with TRBJ2-7, with a tentative D call TRBD1 (6 bases). CDR1 and CDR2 (germline): MDHEN, SYDVKM. The CDR3 is 14 amino acids. Trimming removed 1 base at V and 5 bases at J, with 12 bases between. In nucleotides, the CDR3 is TGTGCCAGCAGTTTATTTCAGGGGACCGACGAGCAGTACTTC. This gives the protein CASSLFQGTDEQYF.

This chain uses TRBV18 with TRBJ1-2; D gene ambiguous. Germline assignment: CDR1 KGHSH and CDR2 LQKENI. The CDR3 is 14 residues long. The V end was cut by 3 bases, the J end by 8 bases, with 16 bases between. The CDR3 region is CASSPFGPEAGYTF. The CDR3 DNA reads as TGTGCCAGCTCACCTTTCGGCCCCGAGGCGGGCTACACCTTC. The full variable domain, completed using reference TRBV18 and TRBJ1-2, is NAGVMQNPRHLVRRRGQEARLRCSPMKGHSHVYWYRQLPEEGLKFMVYLQKENIIDESGMPKERFSAEFPKEGPSILRIQQVVRGDSAAYFCASSPFGPEAGYTFGSGTRLTVV.

V is TRBV5-6 and J is TRBJ2-1; 8 positions match TRBD1. V trimming: 4 bases; J trimming: 7 bases; junction bases outside the gene matches: 4. CDR3 length: 13 residues. Germline CDR1 SGHDT, CDR2 YYEEEE. CDR3 bases: TGTGCCAGCAGCCTCACAGGGGGTAATGAGCAGTTCTTC. Residues: CASSLTGGNEQFF.

The chain carries TRBV7-9 and TRBJ1-4; D not resolved. The V gene lost 5 bases and the J gene lost 6 bases, with 13 bases spanning the gap. This CDR3 is built from 14 residues. CDR1 is SEHNR and CDR2 is FQNEAQ in the germline V gene (reference sequence). The CDR3 region is CASSPTGPYEKLFF. The CDR3 nucleotides read TGTGCCAGCAGCCCAACCGGGCCTTATGAAAAACTGTTTTTT.

The J gene is TRBJ2-1, the V gene TRBV2; perhaps TRBD2 as D (5 bases). CDR3 length: 10 amino acids. Trimming shortened V by 5 bases and J by 9 bases, and 5 bases separated the two germline ends. Germline assignment: CDR1 SNHLY and CDR2 FYNNEI. Here the CDR3 DNA reads TGTGCCAGCAGTCGGGGTGAGCAGTTCTTC. It codes for CASSRGEQFF.

The chain carries TRBV27 and TRBJ2-3, with a tentative D call TRBD2 (6 bases). V was clipped by 5 bases and J by 3 bases, with 15 bases between them. The CDR3 runs to 15 residues. In germline, CDR1 is MNHEY, CDR2 SMNVEV (reference sequence). This chain's CDR3 is CASSPFTRGTDTQYF. The CDR3 DNA is TGTGCCAGCAGTCCGTTCACGCGGGGAACAGATACGCAGTATTTT.

The chain joins TRBV7-2 to TRBJ2-1; D may be TRBD1 or TRBD2 (6 bases each). Germline values: CDR1 SGHTA, CDR2 FQGNSA. CDR3 size: 15 residues. V was trimmed by 1 base and J by 8 bases, leaving 15 bases between them. CDR3 in DNA: TGTGCCAGCAGCTTAGTCTTTGGGGGGCGGGATGAGCAGTTCTTC. Residues: CASSLVFGGRDEQFF.

The rearrangement joins TRBV4-2 to TRBJ1-3; D call uncertain. With 2 bases removed from V and 0 bases from J, the gap between germline ends came to 14 bases. The CDR3 is made up of 17 amino acids. Per germline, CDR1 LGHNA and CDR2 YNFKEQ. The CDR3 region is CASSQQWASNSGNTIYF. The CDR3 coding sequence is TGTGCCAGCAGCCAACAATGGGCCTCCAACTCTGGAAACACCATATATTTT.

The chain couples TRBV18 to TRBJ1-5, with D possibly matching TRBD1 (6 bases). V was cut by 5 bases and J by 7 bases, with 15 bases left in between. The CDR3 contains 14 residues. The germline V gene has CDR1 KGHSH and CDR2 LQKENI. The CDR3 reads CASSSEQGRQPQHF. CDR3 DNA: TGTGCCAGCTCATCCGAACAGGGTCGGCAGCCCCAGCATTTT.

The rearrangement uses TRBV19 and TRBJ1-5; TRBD1 agrees at 8 bases. J was trimmed by 0 bases and V by 4 bases; bases with no gene match: 17. CDR3 length: 20 residues. From germline, CDR1 is LNHDA and CDR2 SQIVND (reference sequence). CDR3 sequence: CASSKGMDRVDRISNQPQHF. The CDR3 DNA sequence: TGTGCCAGTAGTAAGGGAATGGACAGGGTCGATAGAATTAGCAATCAGCCCCAGCATTTT.

V gene TRBV16 combines with J gene TRBJ1-1; D is undetermined. Germline V gives CDR1 KGHSY, CDR2 FQNENV. The CDR3 has 19 amino acids. Trimming removed 4 bases from V and 1 base from J, with 25 bases in between. The CDR3 is CASSRAAPARARRNTEAFF. DNA of the CDR3: TGTGCCAGCAGCCGAGCAGCCCCAGCCCGGGCTCGACGGAACACTGAAGCTTTCTTT. Using reference TRBV16 and TRBJ1-1 for the parts outside the CDR3, the full variable domain is GEEVAQTPKHLVRGEGQKAKLYCAPIKGHSYVFWYQQVLKNEFKFLISFQNENVFDETGMPKERFSAKCLPNSPCSLEIQATKLEDSAVYFCASSRAAPARARRNTEAFFGQGTRLTVV.

Comment on this clone: One end of the junction does not line up with germline, which may come from a read error. V and J are TRBV4-1 and TRBJ1-3; D possibly corresponds to TRBD1 (6 bases). Germline CDR1 and CDR2: MGHRA and YSYEKL. There are 19 residues in the CDR3. CDR3 residues: CASTQKGGGIPADGNTIYF. CDR3 DNA sequence: TGCGCCAGCACCCAAAAGGGAGGGGGAATCCCCGCGGATGGAAACACCATATATTTT.

The chain joins TRBV5-4 to TRBJ2-5; the match to TRBD2 covers 8 bases. CDR3 length: 15 residues. V dropped 0 bases and J dropped 2; count of bases not matched to a gene: 3. Germline V gene sequence: CDR1 SGHNT, CDR2 YYREEE (reference sequence). The DNA of the CDR3 is TGTGCCAGCAGCTTGGGACTAGCGTTACAAGAGACCCAGTACTTC. Translation: CASSLGLALQETQYF.

J is TRBJ1-1 and V is TRBV18; tentative D call: TRBD1 (5 bases). V dropped 1 base and J dropped 6 bases, with 15 bases sitting between them. The length of the CDR3 is 15 residues. CDR1 KGHSH and CDR2 LQKENI come from the germline V gene. As DNA, the CDR3 is TGTGCCAGCTCACCACTTTCAGGGTTGGACGCTGAAGCTTTCTTT. It codes for CASSPLSGLDAEAFF.

The gene calls are TRBV18 and TRBJ2-5; D remains unclear. Per the germline V gene, CDR1 is KGHSH and CDR2 is LQKENI. The V end was cut by 2 bases, the J end by 5 bases, with 9 bases between. The CDR3 has 13 residues. CDR3 sequence: CASSPSPPETQYF. The CDR3 DNA is TGTGCCAGCTCACCATCCCCCCCGGAGACCCAGTACTTC.

This chain uses TRBV4-1 with TRBJ2-7, with 7 bases identical to TRBD2. The ends lost 6 bases at V and 0 bases at J; junction bases unmatched: 8. The CDR3 sequence is 15 residues long. Per germline, CDR1 MGHRA and CDR2 YSYEKL. The CDR3 DNA reads TGCGCCAGCAGACCTCAGCGGGGAAGCTCCTACGAGCAGTACTTC. As protein: CASRPQRGSSYEQYF.

Turning to this clone: Distinct nucleotide sequences in the sample also encode this CDR3. The rearrangement links TRBV6-5 to TRBJ2-7, with D uncertain. Between the trimmed V and J ends, which lost 0 bases and 4 bases, there was a span of 4 bases. CDR1 is MNHEY, CDR2 SVGAGI, per germline. The CDR3 consists of 12 residues. The CDR3 reads CASSYSRYEQYF. The CDR3 nucleotides are TGTGCCAGCAGTTACTCCCGGTACGAGCAGTACTTC.

The V call is TRBV7-2, the J call TRBJ1-3; D ambiguous. This CDR3 has 14 residues. V lost 2 bases, J lost 4 bases, and 9 bases lay in between. Germline loops: CDR1 SGHTA, CDR2 FQGNSA. Here the CDR3 reads CASSLLGWGNTIYF. As DNA, the CDR3 is TGTGCCAGCAGCTTATTGGGGTGGGGAAACACCATATATTTT.

V is TRBV5-5 and J is TRBJ1-5; TRBD1 matches 7 bases. Losses at the gene ends were 4 bases for V and 3 bases for J; bases not matched to a gene: 7. The CDR3 is 15 amino acids. Germline V gene data show CDR1 as SGHKS and CDR2 as YYEKEE (reference sequence). CDR3 sequence: CASSPRQGNNQPQHF. DNA of the CDR3: TGTGCCAGCAGCCCTCGACAGGGCAACAATCAGCCCCAGCATTTT.

CDR3 sequence reads: CASSEQEVTSYEQYF. Here the CDR3 DNA reads TGTGCCAGCAGTGAACAAGAGGTAACCTCCTACGAGCAGTACTTC. This chain connects TRBV6-1 to TRBJ2-7, with unresolved D. The germline CDR1 and CDR2 sequences are MNHNS and SASEGT. This CDR3 has 15 amino acids. V dropped 2 bases and J dropped 0 bases, with 11 bases sitting between them.